These T cell receptor beta chains were read from a single sample in a study of identical twins. TCRdb processed the 5' RACE reads anew with MiXCR; each CDR3 protein has one entry. Among fewer than 650,000 distinct CDR3 sequences listed, 7.1% were seen once. This same sample was also part of a study on yellow fever vaccine responses in identical twins.

The specimen was PBMCs. These receptors originate from a woman aged 18-35 years in good health. The CDR3 runs from the conserved cysteine through the conserved F or W. D genes are given only for firm matches. Part of the rows lack a size; the others show once, few, many or a class for expanded clones.

j_call: TRBJ1-1; clone_size: many; d_call: TRBD1; v_call: TRBV20-1; cdr3_aa: CSARDMKGRTGFPTEAFF; cdr3_nt: TGCAGTGCTAGAGATATGAAAGGCCGGACAGGGTTTCCCACTGAAGCTTTCTTT
j_call: TRBJ2-7; clone_size: .; d_call: .; v_call: TRBV18; cdr3_aa: CASSPLSHYEQYF; cdr3_nt: TGTGCCAGCTCACCACTATCCCACTACGAGCAGTACTTC
j_call: TRBJ2-2; clone_size: .; d_call: .; v_call: TRBV27; cdr3_aa: CASSLSRGAGDTGELFF; cdr3_nt: TGTGCCAGCAGTTTATCACGGGGGGCTGGGGACACCGGGGAGCTGTTTTTT
j_call: TRBJ1-1; clone_size: .; d_call: .; v_call: TRBV4-1; cdr3_aa: CASSQAGQGPGTTEAFF; cdr3_nt: TGCGCCAGCAGCCAAGCGGGCCAGGGGCCGGGAACCACTGAAGCTTTCTTT
j_call: TRBJ2-5; clone_size: many; d_call: .; v_call: TRBV12-3/TRBV12-4; cdr3_aa: CASSKGWETQYF; cdr3_nt: TGTGCCAGCAGCAAGGGCTGGGAGACCCAGTACTTC
j_call: TRBJ2-3; clone_size: many; d_call: .; v_call: TRBV9; cdr3_aa: CASSVSKGGRDSTDTQYF; cdr3_nt: TGTGCCAGCAGCGTAAGCAAGGGGGGCAGGGATAGCACAGATACGCAGTATTTT
j_call: TRBJ1-1; clone_size: many; d_call: TRBD1; v_call: TRBV28; cdr3_aa: CASSFWDRVAFF; cdr3_nt: TGTGCCAGCAGTTTCTGGGACAGGGTTGCTTTCTTT
j_call: TRBJ2-2; clone_size: many; d_call: TRBD2; v_call: TRBV3-1; cdr3_aa: CASSQTSLTGELFF; cdr3_nt: TGTGCCAGCAGCCAGACTAGCCTCACCGGGGAGCTGTTTTTT
j_call: TRBJ1-1; clone_size: few; d_call: .; v_call: TRBV20-1; cdr3_aa: CSARRQVGEAFF; cdr3_nt: TGCAGTGCGAGGAGGCAGGTGGGTGAAGCTTTCTTT
j_call: TRBJ2-3; clone_size: many; d_call: TRBD2; v_call: TRBV6-2/TRBV6-3; cdr3_aa: CASSYVTSGTSTFVGGTQYF; cdr3_nt: TGTGCCAGCAGTTACGTGACCAGCGGGACTTCTACCTTCGTGGGCGGTACGCAGTATTTT
j_call: TRBJ2-2; clone_size: few; d_call: TRBD2; v_call: TRBV4-1; cdr3_aa: CASSQDKGAGVGADTGELFF; cdr3_nt: TGCGCCAGCAGCCAAGATAAAGGGGCGGGGGTCGGGGCGGACACCGGGGAGCTGTTTTTT
j_call: TRBJ2-7; clone_size: few; d_call: .; v_call: TRBV20-1; cdr3_aa: CSARRYGSSYEQYF; cdr3_nt: TGCAGTGCTAGGAGGTACGGGAGCTCCTACGAGCAGTACTTC
j_call: TRBJ1-3; clone_size: many; d_call: .; v_call: TRBV3-1; cdr3_aa: CASSQTGTAGENTIYF; cdr3_nt: TGTGCCAGCAGCCAAACTGGGACTGCCGGGGAGAACACCATATATTTT
j_call: TRBJ1-2; clone_size: .; d_call: .; v_call: TRBV27; cdr3_aa: CASSSRFSNHFTNYGYTF; cdr3_nt: TGTGCCAGCAGTTCCCGGTTCTCGAATCATTTTACGAACTATGGCTACACCTTC
j_call: TRBJ2-7; clone_size: many; d_call: TRBD2; v_call: TRBV29-1; cdr3_aa: CSVEDPTSGYYSYEQYF; cdr3_nt: TGCAGCGTGGAAGACCCAACTAGCGGATATTACTCCTACGAGCAGTACTTC
j_call: TRBJ2-1; clone_size: few; d_call: TRBD2; v_call: TRBV6-2/TRBV6-3; cdr3_aa: CASSYAGEVNEQFF; cdr3_nt: TGTGCCAGCAGTTACGCGGGAGAGGTTAATGAGCAGTTCTTC
j_call: TRBJ2-5; clone_size: many; d_call: TRBD2; v_call: TRBV2; cdr3_aa: CASSTLAGQETQYF; cdr3_nt: TGTGCCAGCAGTACCCTAGCGGGTCAAGAGACCCAGTACTTC